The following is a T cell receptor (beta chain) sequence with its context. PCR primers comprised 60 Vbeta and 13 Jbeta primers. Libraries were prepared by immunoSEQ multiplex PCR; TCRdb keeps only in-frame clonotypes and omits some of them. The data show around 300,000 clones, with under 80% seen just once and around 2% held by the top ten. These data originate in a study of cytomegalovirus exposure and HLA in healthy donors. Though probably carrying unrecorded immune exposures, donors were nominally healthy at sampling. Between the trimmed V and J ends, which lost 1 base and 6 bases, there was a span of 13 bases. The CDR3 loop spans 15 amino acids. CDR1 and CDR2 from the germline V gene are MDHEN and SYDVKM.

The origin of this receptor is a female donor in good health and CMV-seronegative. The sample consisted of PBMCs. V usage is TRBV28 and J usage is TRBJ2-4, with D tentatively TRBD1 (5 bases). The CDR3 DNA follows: TGTGCCAGCAGTTTATTAAGGGGAATGGGAAACATTCAGTACTTC. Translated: CASSLLRGMGNIQYF.